The clone carrying this TCR beta chain was seen more than once but under ten times. The data are from a study of T-cell reconstitution after alpha-beta-depleted transplantation in children. It was with unique molecular identifiers that the TCRbeta library was prepared. TCRdb re-called the PCR reads with MiXCR, one entry per CDR3 protein. In the table there are 200,000 to 250,000 distinct CDR3 sequences, approximately 9.5% of which are singletons. V lost 5 bases to trimming and J lost 2 bases; unmatched junction nucleotides: 14. Germline lookup yields CDR1 SGHAT and CDR2 FQNNGV. This CDR3 has 19 amino acids.

This chain joins TRBV11-2 and TRBJ2-3; 12 nucleotides line up with TRBD2. The sequence derives from a human donor who donated a stem cell graft to a child with acute lymphoblastic leukemia. Sequenced here: PBMCs from the stem cell graft donor, sampled from the stem cell graft. CDR3 residues: CASSPHNPLAGGLTDTQYF. The CDR3 DNA follows: TGTGCCAGCAGCCCCCACAATCCACTAGCGGGGGGCCTCACAGATACGCAGTATTTT.